This passage covers 31 T cell receptor beta chains from one sample sequenced in a study of vaccination and CD4 T cells after COVID-19. Sequencing of the DNA from cultured CD4+ T cells was carried out with the Oncomine TCR Beta short-read assay. In TCRdb, the PCR reads were re-called with MiXCR into one record per CDR3 protein. The data hold around 10,000 distinct CDR3 sequences, with 30% to 35% observed a single time. Treatment indicated: 10-day PBMC culture with coronavirus spike peptide pools or control peptides (ViraFEST assay). Antigen specificity for these receptors is unknown. Sample: CD4+ T cells from blood, cultured in vitro, taken after SARS-CoV-2 vaccination. These receptors all stem from a human donor who had recovered from COVID-19.

This clonotype has a handful of counts. The chain has TRBV7-3 and TRBJ1-1; 8 bases align to TRBD1. Germline assignment: CDR1 SGHTA and CDR2 FQGTGA. The CDR3 runs 16 residues. The V and J ends lost 2 bases and 1 base, in that order; junction bases with no gene match: 6. CDR3 in DNA: TGTGCCAGCAGCTTATCTAGACAGGGGACGAACACTGAAGCTTTCTTT. This codes for CASSLSRQGTNTEAFF.

This clonotype was observed a handful of times. The rearrangement uses TRBV20-1 and TRBJ1-2; TRBD1 agrees at 9 bases. The CDR3 sequence is 14 residues long. Germline lookup yields CDR1 DFQATT and CDR2 SNEGSKA (reference sequence). V lost 3 bases and J lost 2; bases outside the gene matches: 4. CDR3 sequence (DNA): TGCAGTGCTAGGCGGGACAGGGTCAACTATGGCTACACCTTC. Translated: CSARRDRVNYGYTF.

The CDR3 DNA follows: TGCAGTGCTGCAAACCCTAATTCACCCCTCCACTTT. Protein sequence: CSAANPNSPLHF. The chain carries TRBV20-1 and TRBJ1-6; D uncertain. Trimming left V 5 bases short and J 6 bases short, with 8 bases between. This CDR3 spans 12 amino acids. Germline CDR1 DFQATT, CDR2 SNEGSKA (reference sequence).

This clonotype occurred a few times. The chain joins TRBV20-1 to TRBJ2-7; the D gene is possibly TRBD1 (5 bases). V gave up 4 bases and J gave up 4 bases, with 20 bases separating them. This CDR3 is built from 15 residues. CDR1 and CDR2 from the germline V gene are DFQATT and SNEGSKA (reference sequence). The DNA for the CDR3 is TGCAGTGCTACAAATGACAGAATTCGAAATTACGAGCAGTACTTC. Translated, it gives CSATNDRIRNYEQYF.

The V and J genes are TRBV6-1 and TRBJ1-1; D not certain. V lost 6 bases to trimming and J lost 1 base, with 12 bases between them. Germline values: CDR1 MNHNS, CDR2 SASEGT. This CDR3 region has 14 residues. The CDR3 sequence: CASRATEPNTEAFF. CDR3 sequence (DNA): TGTGCCAGCAGGGCGACGGAACCGAACACTGAAGCTTTCTTT.

The CDR3 nucleotides read TGTGCCAGCAGCTCCTTAGGCGGGACGAGCACAGATACGCAGTATTTT. Residues: CASSSLGGTSTDTQYF. The chain combines TRBV7-8 with TRBJ2-3; D perhaps matches TRBD2 (6 bases). Trimming stripped 4 bases from V and 0 bases from J, with 14 bases between. The CDR3 extends over 16 amino acids. Germline V gene lookup returns CDR1 SGHVS and CDR2 FQNEAQ.

This chain uses TRBV7-2 with TRBJ1-6; no reliable D call. The ends were cut back, 1 base at V and 2 bases at J, with 15 bases in the middle. The CDR3 loop spans 18 amino acids. Germline CDR1 SGHTA, CDR2 FQGNSA. The CDR3 DNA sequence: TGTGCCAGCAGCTTAGTGCGGAGTGGGTTTACCTATAATTCACCCCTCCACTTT. It codes for CASSLVRSGFTYNSPLHF.

This clonotype was detected a few times. The chain has TRBV27 and TRBJ1-2; unclear D gene. The V gene lost 5 bases and the J gene lost 3 bases, with 10 bases spanning the gap. The CDR3 is 13 residues long. Germline CDR1 is MNHEY and CDR2 is SMNVEV (reference sequence). The CDR3 loop reads CASSPQSYYGYTF. DNA of the CDR3: TGTGCCAGCAGTCCACAGAGTTACTATGGCTACACCTTC.

This clonotype is classed as large. The genes are TRBV19 and TRBJ1-5; 8 bases are a match to TRBD1. This CDR3 comprises 14 residues. The trim removed 9 bases at V and 4 bases at J, leaving 8 bases unmatched. Germline CDR1 LNHDA, CDR2 SQIVND (reference sequence). CDR3 protein: CARKGQGANQPQHF. For the CDR3, the DNA is TGTGCCAGAAAAGGGCAGGGGGCGAATCAGCCCCAGCATTTT.

This chain connects TRBV2 to TRBJ2-4, with TRBD2 identical over 16 bases. The junction had 1 base not matched to a gene; V was cut back by 6 bases and J by 8 bases. Germline-derived CDR1 and CDR2 are SNHLY and FYNNEI. The CDR3 is 14 residues long. This CDR3 is CASRGLAGGDIQYF. The DNA for the CDR3 is TGTGCCAGCAGGGGACTAGCGGGAGGGGACATTCAGTACTTC. The full variable domain, completed using reference TRBV2 and TRBJ2-4, is EPEVTQTPSHQVTQMGQEVILRCVPISNHLYFYWYRQILGQKVEFLVSFYNNEISEKSEIFDDQFSVERPDGSNFTLKIRSTKLEDSAMYFCASRGLAGGDIQYFGAGTRLSVL.

The rearrangement uses TRBV19 and TRBJ1-5; unclear D gene. Between the trimmed V and J ends, which lost 5 bases and 7 bases, there was a span of 18 bases. Germline lookup yields CDR1 LNHDA and CDR2 SQIVND (reference sequence). This CDR3 has 15 amino acids. CDR3 in DNA: TGTGCCAGTAGTGCTAGACTTCGAGGAGGACAGCCCCAGCATTTT. Translated, it gives CASSARLRGGQPQHF.

This clonotype was found a few times. The genes are TRBV20-1 and TRBJ2-7, with D maybe TRBD2 (6 bases). This CDR3 spans 13 amino acids. Trimming left V 6 bases short and J 1 base short, with 13 bases between. The germline V gene encodes CDR1 DFQATT and CDR2 SNEGSKA (reference sequence). CDR3 bases: TGCAGTGCGCGGCGGGAACTTTCCTACGAGCAGTACTTC. This sequence encodes CSARRELSYEQYF.

The sample holds a few counts of this clonotype. The chain employs TRBV6-1 and TRBJ1-5, with D possibly TRBD1 on 5 matching bases. This CDR3 region has 16 residues. Trimming removed 8 bases at V and 0 bases at J, with 17 bases between. Looked up from germline, CDR1 is MNHNS and CDR2 is SASEGT. The CDR3 sequence is CASYEWGEYSNQPQHF. In DNA form, the CDR3 reads TGTGCCAGCTATGAGTGGGGCGAATATAGCAATCAGCCCCAGCATTTT.

This clonotype is medium-sized (0.01 to 0.1%) by share. J is TRBJ1-5 and V is TRBV28, with D unclear. From germline, CDR1 is MDHEN and CDR2 SYDVKM. V was clipped by 5 bases and J by 2 bases, with 10 bases between them. The CDR3 totals 14 residues. This CDR3 reads CASSPRVGNQPQHF. The CDR3 region has the DNA TGTGCCAGCAGTCCTAGGGTTGGCAATCAGCCCCAGCATTTT.

The sample holds a few counts of this clonotype. V gene TRBV6-1 combines with J gene TRBJ1-5, with 7 bases lining up with TRBD1. In germline, CDR1 is MNHNS, CDR2 SASEGT. This CDR3 has 15 residues. V shed 6 bases and J 4 bases; nucleotides not matched to a gene: 9. The chain's CDR3 is CASSLREGANQPQHF. CDR3 sequence (DNA): TGTGCCAGCAGCTTAAGGGAGGGGGCGAATCAGCCCCAGCATTTT.

This clonotype showed up just a few times. The CDR3 region is CASSAQQGPIRTSYTF. The CDR3 DNA reads TGTGCCAGCAGCGCCCAACAGGGGCCCATAAGGACAAGCTACACCTTC. The rearrangement uses TRBV7-6 and TRBJ1-2, with 7 nucleotides matching TRBD1. The CDR3 has 16 residues. Germline loops: CDR1 SGHVS, CDR2 FNYEAQ. With V trimmed by 5 bases and J by 9 bases, 18 bases remained unmatched.

The chain combines TRBV5-1 with TRBJ2-1; D is undetermined. This CDR3 has 15 amino acids. V was pared by 3 bases and J by 6 bases, with 16 bases between. Germline lookup yields CDR1 SGHRS and CDR2 YFSETQ. CDR3 protein: CASSSLPSPINEQFF. In DNA, the CDR3 is TGCGCCAGCAGCTCCCTACCCAGCCCAATCAATGAGCAGTTCTTC.

The chain uses TRBV14 and TRBJ2-7; 7 bases align to TRBD2. J was trimmed by 3 bases and V by 4 bases; bases with no gene match: 18. Germline assignment: CDR1 SGHDN and CDR2 FVKESK. There are 18 residues in the CDR3. This chain's CDR3 is CASSRSILAGSGYYEQYF. The CDR3, as DNA: TGTGCCAGCAGCCGCAGCATATTAGCGGGTTCCGGATACTACGAGCAGTACTTC.

This chain uses TRBV6-1 with TRBJ2-1; the D gene is possibly TRBD2 (5 bases). The germline V gene has CDR1 MNHNS and CDR2 SASEGT. CDR3 length: 17 residues. V dropped 0 bases and J dropped 6 bases, with 18 bases sitting between them. The CDR3 DNA follows: TGTGCCAGCAGTGAAGCTACTACTAGTGTCTTAAGCAATGAGCAGTTCTTC. This encodes CASSEATTSVLSNEQFF.

There are a few counts of this clonotype. The chain uses TRBV11-2 and TRBJ2-5; 8 bases map to TRBD2. CDR1 SGHAT and CDR2 FQNNGV come from the germline V gene. With V trimmed by 4 bases and J by 3 bases, 10 bases remained unmatched. The CDR3 length is 16 residues. CDR3 amino acids: CASSSTLSGGEETQYF. DNA of the CDR3: TGTGCCAGCAGCTCCACCCTTTCGGGAGGGGAAGAGACCCAGTACTTC.

The chain joins TRBV5-4 to TRBJ2-7, with D perhaps TRBD2 (6 bases). The CDR3 runs 14 residues. Trimming cost V 5 bases and J 5 bases, with 17 bases left between them. The germline CDR1 and CDR2 sequences are SGHNT and YYREEE (reference sequence). The CDR3 nucleotides read TGTGCCAGCAGACCCGGGAGCTTGGCCGACGAGCAGTACTTC. This codes for CASRPGSLADEQYF. The full variable domain, in which reference TRBV5-4 and TRBJ2-7 provide the parts outside the CDR3, is ETGVTQSPTHLIKTRGQQVTLRCSSQSGHNTVSWYQQALGQGPQFIFQYYREEENGRGNFPPRFSGLQFPNYSSELNVNALELDDSALYLCASRPGSLADEQYFGPGTRLTVT.

V and J are TRBV7-2 and TRBJ1-5; D gene uncertain. The CDR3 extends over 15 amino acids. CDR1 and CDR2 from the germline V gene are SGHTA and FQGNSA. The V gene lost 0 bases and the J gene lost 2 bases, with 8 bases spanning the gap. Here the CDR3 DNA reads TGTGCCAGCAGCTTAGCATGGCAGGGCAATCAGCCCCAGCATTTT. As protein: CASSLAWQGNQPQHF. The full variable domain, in which reference TRBV7-2 and TRBJ1-5 provide the parts outside the CDR3, is GAGVSQSPSNKVTEKGKDVELRCDPISGHTALYWYRQSLGQGLEFLIYFQGNSAPDKSGLPSDRFSAERTGGSVSTLTIQRTQQEDSAVYLCASSLAWQGNQPQHFGDGTRLSIL.

This sequence joins TRBV11-2 and TRBJ2-7, with no clear D. Trimming pared 3 bases from V and 3 bases from J, leaving 9 bases between. This CDR3 comprises 13 residues. Germline CDR1 and CDR2: SGHAT and FQNNGV. CDR3 residues: CASSLGSLYEQYF. The CDR3 region has the DNA TGTGCCAGCAGCTTGGGCAGTCTCTACGAGCAGTACTTC.

This clonotype rates as medium-sized. The V gene is TRBV20-1, the J gene TRBJ1-5; a possible D gene is TRBD1 (6 bases). The V gene lost 2 bases and the J gene lost 1 base, with 12 bases spanning the gap. Germline assignment: CDR1 DFQATT and CDR2 SNEGSKA (reference sequence). This CDR3 comprises 15 residues. The CDR3 loop is CSARLAQGSNQPQHF. In DNA form, the CDR3 reads TGCAGTGCTAGACTGGCACAGGGCAGCAATCAGCCCCAGCATTTT.

By share, this clonotype counts as medium-sized. V usage is TRBV6-5 and J usage is TRBJ1-1, with D hard to call. Looked up from germline, CDR1 is MNHEY and CDR2 is SVGAGI. This CDR3 has 15 amino acids. V lost 0 bases and J 5 bases, leaving 13 bases between the germline ends. CDR3 DNA sequence: TGTGCCAGCAGTTACTCCGGACCCCGGTGGACTGAAGCTTTCTTT. As protein: CASSYSGPRWTEAFF.

This clonotype was counted a few times. The gene calls are TRBV6-1 and TRBJ2-3; TRBD1 or TRBD2 may be the D gene (7 bases each). Per germline, CDR1 MNHNS and CDR2 SASEGT. The CDR3 has 14 residues. V lost 7 bases and J lost 8, with 19 bases in between. The CDR3 nucleotides read TGTGCCAGCACCAGGGGGACTCCGGGAGGTACGCAGTATTTT. Residues: CASTRGTPGGTQYF.

This clonotype showed up just a few times. The chain employs TRBV27 and TRBJ2-1; 15 nucleotides agree with TRBD2. V shed 5 bases, J shed 12 bases, and the junction held 8 bases outside the gene matches. This CDR3 contains 15 residues. Germline CDR1 and CDR2: MNHEY and SMNVEV (reference sequence). The CDR3 here is CASSPRTSGRERQFF. Written as DNA, the CDR3 is TGTGCCAGCAGTCCTCGGACTAGCGGGAGGGAGCGGCAGTTCTTC.

The rearrangement links TRBV7-2 to TRBJ2-1; maybe TRBD2 (6 bases). The CDR3 runs 15 residues. Germline V gene sequence: CDR1 SGHTA, CDR2 FQGNSA. The ends were cut back, 5 bases at V and 0 bases at J, with 11 bases in the middle. The CDR3, as DNA: TGTGCCAGCAGCGTAAGGACTACCTCCTACAATGAGCAGTTCTTC. Translation: CASSVRTTSYNEQFF.

The chain joins TRBV5-4 to TRBJ2-3; tentatively, D is TRBD1 or TRBD2 (5 bases each). There are 14 residues in the CDR3. CDR1 is SGHNT and CDR2 is YYREEE in the germline V gene (reference sequence). Trimming shortened V by 2 bases and J by 4 bases, and 11 bases separated the two germline ends. This CDR3 is CASSFGTGADTQYF. As DNA, the CDR3 is TGTGCCAGCAGCTTCGGGACCGGGGCAGATACGCAGTATTTT.

The J gene is TRBJ2-1, the V gene TRBV11-2; D remains unclear. Germline assignment: CDR1 SGHAT and CDR2 FQNNGV. Trimming took 1 base from V and 5 from J, leaving 12 bases between them. The CDR3 totals 15 residues. The CDR3 region is CASSLVAGLNNEQFF. The CDR3 DNA sequence: TGTGCCAGCAGCTTAGTCGCAGGCTTGAACAATGAGCAGTTCTTC.

The V gene is TRBV2, the J gene TRBJ1-1, with no clear D. The CDR3 totals 14 residues. Germline V gene data show CDR1 as SNHLY and CDR2 as FYNNEI. The V and J ends lost 3 bases and 0 bases respectively, with 8 bases between them. The CDR3 nucleotides are TGTGCCAGCAGTGAGGTCGGAGTGAACACTGAAGCTTTCTTT. Residues: CASSEVGVNTEAFF.